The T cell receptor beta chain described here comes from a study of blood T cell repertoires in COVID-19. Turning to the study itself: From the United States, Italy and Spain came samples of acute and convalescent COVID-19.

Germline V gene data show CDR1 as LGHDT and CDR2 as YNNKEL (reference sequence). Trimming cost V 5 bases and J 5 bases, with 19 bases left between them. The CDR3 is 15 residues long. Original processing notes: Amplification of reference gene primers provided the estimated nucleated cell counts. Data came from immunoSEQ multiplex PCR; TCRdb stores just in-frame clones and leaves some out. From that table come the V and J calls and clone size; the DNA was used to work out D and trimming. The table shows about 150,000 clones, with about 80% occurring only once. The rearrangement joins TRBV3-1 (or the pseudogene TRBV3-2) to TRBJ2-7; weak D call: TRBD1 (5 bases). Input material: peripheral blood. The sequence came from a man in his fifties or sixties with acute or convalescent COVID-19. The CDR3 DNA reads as TGTGCCAGCAGCTTAGAGGCAGGGCAGGTAGACGAGCAGTACTTC. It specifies CASSLEAGQVDEQYF.